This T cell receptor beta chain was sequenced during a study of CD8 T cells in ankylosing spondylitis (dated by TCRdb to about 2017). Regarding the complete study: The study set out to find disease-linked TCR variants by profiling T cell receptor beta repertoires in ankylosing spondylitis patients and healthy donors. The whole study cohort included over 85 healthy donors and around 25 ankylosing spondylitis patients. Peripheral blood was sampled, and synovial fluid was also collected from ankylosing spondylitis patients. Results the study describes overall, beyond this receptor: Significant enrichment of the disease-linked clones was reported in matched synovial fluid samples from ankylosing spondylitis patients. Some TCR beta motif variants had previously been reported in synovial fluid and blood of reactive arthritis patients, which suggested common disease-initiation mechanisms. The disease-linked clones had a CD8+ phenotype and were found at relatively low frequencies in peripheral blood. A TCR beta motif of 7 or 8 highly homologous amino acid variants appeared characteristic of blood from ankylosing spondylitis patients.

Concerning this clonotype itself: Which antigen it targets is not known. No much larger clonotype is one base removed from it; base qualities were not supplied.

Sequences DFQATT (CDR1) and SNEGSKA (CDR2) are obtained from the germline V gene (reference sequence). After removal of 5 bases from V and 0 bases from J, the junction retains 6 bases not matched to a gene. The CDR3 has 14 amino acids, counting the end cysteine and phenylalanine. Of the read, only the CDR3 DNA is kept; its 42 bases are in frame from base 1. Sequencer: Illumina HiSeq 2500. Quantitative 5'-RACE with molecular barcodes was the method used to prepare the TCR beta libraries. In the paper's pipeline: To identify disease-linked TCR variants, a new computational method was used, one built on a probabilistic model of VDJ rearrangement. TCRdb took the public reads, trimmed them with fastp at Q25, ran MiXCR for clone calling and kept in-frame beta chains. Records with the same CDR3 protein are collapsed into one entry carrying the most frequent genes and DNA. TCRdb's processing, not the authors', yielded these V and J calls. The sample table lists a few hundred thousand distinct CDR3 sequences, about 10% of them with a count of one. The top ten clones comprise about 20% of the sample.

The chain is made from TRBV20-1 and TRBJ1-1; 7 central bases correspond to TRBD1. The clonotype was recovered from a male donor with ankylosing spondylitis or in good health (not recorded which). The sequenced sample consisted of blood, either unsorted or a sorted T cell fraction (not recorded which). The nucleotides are TGCAGTGCTCAGGGGGGAGGGGTGAACACTGAAGCTTTCTTT. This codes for CSAQGGGVNTEAFF.